The 16 T cell receptor beta chains below all came from one sample that was sequenced in a study of identical twins. In TCRdb, the 5' RACE reads were re-called with MiXCR into one record per CDR3 protein. In the table there are about 480,000 distinct CDR3 sequences, around 14% of which are singletons. These sequences were also reported in another study, on yellow fever vaccine responses in identical twins.

Source material: CD4+ T cells sorted from blood. These receptors were obtained from a woman under 30 in good health.

The V call is TRBV18, the J call TRBJ2-4; weak D call: TRBD1 (6 bases). Between the trimmed V and J ends, which lost 3 bases and 0 bases, there was a span of 9 bases. The CDR3 is 15 amino acids. Germline V gene lookup returns CDR1 KGHSH and CDR2 LQKENI. The CDR3 nucleotides are TGTGCCAGCTCACCCCGACAGGAAGCCAAAAACATTCAGTACTTC. Encoded protein: CASSPRQEAKNIQYF. Combining the CDR3 with reference TRBV18 and TRBJ2-4 gives the whole variable domain NAGVMQNPRHLVRRRGQEARLRCSPMKGHSHVYWYRQLPEEGLKFMVYLQKENIIDESGMPKERFSAEFPKEGPSILRIQQVVRGDSAAYFCASSPRQEAKNIQYFGAGTRLSVL.

This clonotype was seen more than once but under ten times. J is TRBJ2-7 and V is TRBV12-3 or TRBV12-4, with 11 nucleotides matching TRBD2. This CDR3 is 15 amino acids long. Trimming cost V 5 bases and J 6 bases; bases outside gene matches: 9. The CDR3 bases are TGTGCCAGCAGTCCACAACTAGCGGGAGTATCCGAGCAGTACTTC. The encoded protein is CASSPQLAGVSEQYF.

The chain employs TRBV6-2 or TRBV6-3 and TRBJ2-1, with D perhaps TRBD2 (5 bases). Germline CDR1 MNHEY, CDR2 SVGEGT. Trimming shortened V by 5 bases and J by 2 bases, and 13 bases separated the two germline ends. The length of the CDR3 is 15 residues. This CDR3 is CASSPSIPTYNEQFF. As DNA, the CDR3 is TGTGCCAGCAGTCCTAGCATTCCAACCTACAATGAGCAGTTCTTC.

In its sample, this clonotype was seen a few times. The gene calls are TRBV10-3 and TRBJ2-7; no clear D gene. Germline lookup yields CDR1 ENHRY and CDR2 SYGVKD. The CDR3 totals 12 residues. Trimming took off 2 bases at V and 7 bases at J, with 9 bases between the two ends. As DNA, the CDR3 is TGTGCCATCAGTGAGAGCCCAGTAGAGCAGTACTTC. Translating it yields CAISESPVEQYF.

This clonotype was counted many times. The rearrangement joins TRBV7-2 to TRBJ2-7; no firm D call. Germline values: CDR1 SGHTA, CDR2 FQGNSA. Trimming removed 1 base at V and 7 bases at J, with 11 bases between. The CDR3 loop spans 13 amino acids. The CDR3 DNA reads as TGTGCCAGCAGCTTAGATCCACCATATGAGCAGTACTTC. Translation: CASSLDPPYEQYF.

This clonotype was picked up a small number of times. The chain recombines TRBV2 with TRBJ2-7, with 8 nucleotides matching TRBD1. The V and J ends lost 5 bases and 3 bases, in that order; junction bases with no gene match: 9. The germline gives CDR1 SNHLY, CDR2 FYNNEI. This CDR3 is built from 15 residues. CDR3 residues: CASSHGQGRIYEQYF. Written as DNA, the CDR3 is TGTGCCAGCAGTCACGGACAGGGTAGGATCTACGAGCAGTACTTC. Full variable domain (missing parts from reference TRBV2 and TRBJ2-7): EPEVTQTPSHQVTQMGQEVILRCVPISNHLYFYWYRQILGQKVEFLVSFYNNEISEKSEIFDDQFSVERPDGSNFTLKIRSTKLEDSAMYFCASSHGQGRIYEQYFGPGTRLTVT.

This clonotype was counted at least ten times. CDR3 loop: CASSSLSSRNTGELFF. The CDR3 region has the DNA TGTGCCAGCAGCTCCTTATCTAGCAGGAACACCGGGGAGCTGTTTTTT. The chain recombines TRBV7-2 with TRBJ2-2, with D tentatively TRBD2 (5 bases). Trimming shortened V by 4 bases and J by 1 base, and 13 bases separated the two germline ends. Germline V gene sequence: CDR1 SGHTA, CDR2 FQGNSA. This CDR3 is 16 amino acids long.

The V call is TRBV7-9, the J call TRBJ2-1; TRBD2 matches at 11 bases. The trim removed 5 bases at V and 8 bases at J, leaving 14 bases unmatched. CDR3 length: 17 amino acids. The V gene's germline CDR1 is SEHNR and CDR2 FQNEAQ (reference sequence). CDR3: CASSPRGSGRAQDEQFF. The DNA of the CDR3 is TGTGCCAGCAGCCCCCGTGGTAGCGGGAGGGCCCAGGATGAGCAGTTCTTC.

This chain links TRBV7-9 with TRBJ2-5; D gene ambiguous. CDR1 is SEHNR and CDR2 is FQNEAQ in the germline V gene (reference sequence). There are 14 residues in the CDR3. V lost 2 bases and J 0 bases, leaving 7 bases between the germline ends. CDR3 sequence (DNA): TGTGCCAGCAGCTTATTTGCCGACCAAGAGACCCAGTACTTC. Protein product: CASSLFADQETQYF.

Many counts were recorded for this clonotype. The rearrangement joins TRBV15 to TRBJ2-1; TRBD1 is a possible D gene (5 bases). This CDR3 region has 14 residues. V lost 0 bases and J 8 bases, leaving 11 bases between the germline ends. Germline V CDR1 and CDR2: LNHNV, YYDKDF (reference sequence). In DNA form, the CDR3 reads TGTGCCACCAGCAGAGATTCGGTCAGGGATGAGCAGTTCTTC. Its translation is CATSRDSVRDEQFF. Full variable domain (rest looked up from reference TRBV15 and TRBJ2-1): DAMVIQNPRYQVTQFGKPVTLSCSQTLNHNVMYWYQQKSSQAPKLLFHYYDKDFNNEADTPDNFQSRRPNTSFCFLDIRSPGLGDTAMYLCATSRDSVRDEQFFGPGTRLTVL.

Turning to this clonotype: Compared with germline, one end of the junction differs, possibly owing to a read error. V and J are TRBV4-3 and TRBJ2-3; 7 bases are shared with TRBD1. This CDR3 is 14 amino acids long. The germline V gene has CDR1 LGHNA and CDR2 YSLEER. CDR3 in DNA: TGCGCCAGCAGTCAAGGACAGGCTACAGATACGCAGTATTTT. Its protein product is CASSQGQATDTQYF.

This clonotype was found a few times. This chain joins TRBV2 and TRBJ2-3; no firm D call. Trimming took 4 bases from V and 2 from J, leaving 7 bases between them. Germline CDR1 reads SNHLY; CDR2 reads FYNNEI. The CDR3 is 13 residues long. The CDR3 here is CASSVVLTDTQYF. The CDR3 nucleotides are TGTGCCAGCAGTGTGGTGCTCACAGATACGCAGTATTTT.

There are a few counts of this clonotype. The rearrangement links TRBV28 to TRBJ2-3, with no clear D. The CDR3 loop spans 14 amino acids. The V end lost 4 bases, the J end lost 3 bases, and 11 bases lay between the germline ends. The germline gives CDR1 MDHEN, CDR2 SYDVKM. DNA for the CDR3: TGTGCCAGCAGTTGGAGCCTCGGGACAGATACGCAGTATTTT. Amino acid sequence: CASSWSLGTDTQYF.

The V call is TRBV2, the J call TRBJ2-5; no clear D gene. This CDR3 contains 13 residues. The V gene lost 7 bases and the J gene lost 0 bases, with 9 bases spanning the gap. Germline V gene lookup returns CDR1 SNHLY and CDR2 FYNNEI. CDR3 DNA: TGTGCCAGCACCATGACGTACCAAGAGACCCAGTACTTC. The encoded protein is CASTMTYQETQYF.

This clonotype was seen repeatedly, ten times or more. J is TRBJ2-2 and V is TRBV11-2; 7 bases fit TRBD2. Germline CDR1 is SGHAT and CDR2 is FQNNGV. Trimming at V came to 3 bases and at J to 0 bases, leaving 7 bases not matched to a gene. This CDR3 has 17 residues. Here the CDR3 DNA reads TGTGCCAGCAGCTTTTCTCGGGGAGGGCCGAACACCGGGGAGCTGTTTTTT. Residues: CASSFSRGGPNTGELFF.

This clonotype occurred a few times. The chain combines TRBV20-1 with TRBJ2-3; D is uncertain. The germline V gene has CDR1 DFQATT and CDR2 SNEGSKA (reference sequence). The CDR3 is 13 residues long. V was cut by 6 bases and J by 3 bases, with 13 bases left in between. This chain's CDR3 is CSAEKGFTDTQYF. Here the CDR3 DNA reads TGCAGTGCGGAGAAGGGCTTTACAGATACGCAGTATTTT.